The entry below describes one T cell receptor (beta chain). The antigen is unknown. These data originate in a study of shared clonotypes between healthy human individuals. Profiling relied on immunoSEQ multiplex PCR, and the TCRdb table lists in-frame clones only, not all of them. The data show approximately 2.3 million clones, with 80% to 95% seen just once and 0.35% to 0.5% held by the top ten. This CDR3 is built from 15 residues. The V end was cut by 6 bases, the J end by 0 bases, with 12 bases between. The germline gives CDR1 SNHLY, CDR2 FYNNEI. Points from the study as a whole: Limitation of the genetic and exposure-history diversity represented came from the few donors.

The chain combines TRBV2 with TRBJ1-5, with a weak D call TRBD1 (6 bases). The sample was naive CD4+ T cells from PBMCs. As for subset: CD45RA+ positively selected. This receptor was taken from a young man in good health. Some clones in this sample may be carry-over from other donors' samples. CDR3 in DNA: TGTGCCAGCAGGGACAGTATCTATAGCAATCAGCCCCAGCATTTT. This sequence encodes CASRDSIYSNQPQHF.